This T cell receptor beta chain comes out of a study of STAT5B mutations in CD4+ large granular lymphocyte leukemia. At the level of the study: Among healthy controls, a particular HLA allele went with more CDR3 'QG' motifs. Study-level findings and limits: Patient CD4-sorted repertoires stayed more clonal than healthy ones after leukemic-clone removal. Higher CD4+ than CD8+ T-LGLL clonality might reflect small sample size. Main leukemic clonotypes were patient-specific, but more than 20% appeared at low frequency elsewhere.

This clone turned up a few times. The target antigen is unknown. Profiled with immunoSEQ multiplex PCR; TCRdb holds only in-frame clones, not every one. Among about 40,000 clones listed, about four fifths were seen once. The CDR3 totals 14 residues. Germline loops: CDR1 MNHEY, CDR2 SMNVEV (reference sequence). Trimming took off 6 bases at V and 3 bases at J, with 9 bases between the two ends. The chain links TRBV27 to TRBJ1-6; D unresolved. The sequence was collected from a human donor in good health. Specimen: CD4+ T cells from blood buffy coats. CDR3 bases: TGTGCCAGCAGGATGGGAAACTATAATTCACCCCTCCACTTT. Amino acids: CASRMGNYNSPLHF.